This T cell receptor beta chain was sequenced in a study of T-cell memory formation after mild COVID-19. Across the study: TCR clusters were largely donor specific. Whole-study findings and limits: Contracting CD8+ clones were enriched in EMRA, CD4+ mainly in CM and EM. Memory cells collected pre-infection included some clones that later responded, suggesting cross-reactive memory joined.

Constant-segment primers served in 5'RACE that generated TCR alpha and TCR beta cDNA libraries bearing sample barcodes and UMIs. TCRdb reanalysed the 5' RACE reads using MiXCR and keeps one entry per CDR3 protein. The sample records about 210,000 distinct CDR3 sequences, 27% being singletons. CDR1 is LNHDA, CDR2 SQIVND, per germline (reference sequence). V was cut by 4 bases and J by 8 bases, with 6 bases left in between. This CDR3 contains 11 residues. Notes on this clonotype: Its antigen remains unknown.

The chain couples TRBV19 to TRBJ2-4; D is undetermined. Sequencing used PBMCs or a T cell subset sorted from them (not recorded which). The source is an adult woman who had mild COVID-19 (a few samples of this study predate the infection). Cell type and time point are not known. CDR3 residues: CASSREDIQYF. In DNA, the CDR3 is TGTGCCAGTAGTAGGGAAGACATTCAGTACTTC.